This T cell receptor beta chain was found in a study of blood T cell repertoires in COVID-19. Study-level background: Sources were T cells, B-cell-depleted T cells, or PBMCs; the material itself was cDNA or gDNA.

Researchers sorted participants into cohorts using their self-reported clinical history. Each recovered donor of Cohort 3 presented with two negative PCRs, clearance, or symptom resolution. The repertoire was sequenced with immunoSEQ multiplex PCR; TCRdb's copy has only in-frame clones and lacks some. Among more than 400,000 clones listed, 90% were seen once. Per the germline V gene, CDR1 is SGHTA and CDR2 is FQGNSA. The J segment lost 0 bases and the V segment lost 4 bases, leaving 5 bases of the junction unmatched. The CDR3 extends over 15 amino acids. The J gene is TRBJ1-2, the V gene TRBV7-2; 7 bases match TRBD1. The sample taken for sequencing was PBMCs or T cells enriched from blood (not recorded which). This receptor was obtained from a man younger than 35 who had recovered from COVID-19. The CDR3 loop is CASSWDRPSNYGYTF. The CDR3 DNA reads TGTGCCAGCAGCTGGGACAGACCCTCTAACTATGGCTACACCTTC.